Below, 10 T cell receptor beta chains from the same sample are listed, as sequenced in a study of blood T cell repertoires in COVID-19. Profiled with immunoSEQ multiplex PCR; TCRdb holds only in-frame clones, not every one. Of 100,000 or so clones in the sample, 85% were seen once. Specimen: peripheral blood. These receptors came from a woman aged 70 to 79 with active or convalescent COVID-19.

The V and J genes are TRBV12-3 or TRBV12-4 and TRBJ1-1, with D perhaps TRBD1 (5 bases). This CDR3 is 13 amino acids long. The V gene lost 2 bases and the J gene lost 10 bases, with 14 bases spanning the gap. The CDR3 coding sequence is TGTGCCAGCAGTTTACTAGGGGCGAAGGCAGCTTTCTTT. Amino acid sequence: CASSLLGAKAAFF.

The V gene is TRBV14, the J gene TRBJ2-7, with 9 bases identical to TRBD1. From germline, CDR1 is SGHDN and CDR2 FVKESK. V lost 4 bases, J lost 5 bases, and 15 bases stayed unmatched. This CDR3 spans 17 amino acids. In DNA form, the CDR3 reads TGTGCCAGCAGCCCTCTCAGGGGTAGGACAGGGGATGACGAGCAGTACTTC. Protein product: CASSPLRGRTGDDEQYF.

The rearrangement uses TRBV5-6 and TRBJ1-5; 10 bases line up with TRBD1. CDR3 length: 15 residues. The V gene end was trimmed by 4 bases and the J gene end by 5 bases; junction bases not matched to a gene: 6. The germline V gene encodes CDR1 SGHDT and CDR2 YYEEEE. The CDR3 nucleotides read TGTGCCAGCAGCAGGACAGGGGGGCAGGATCAGCCCCAGCATTTT. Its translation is CASSRTGGQDQPQHF.

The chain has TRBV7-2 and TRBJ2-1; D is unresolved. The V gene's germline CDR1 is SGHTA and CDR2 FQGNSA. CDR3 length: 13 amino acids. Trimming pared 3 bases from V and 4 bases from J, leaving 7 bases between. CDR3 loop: CASSFLGYNEQFF. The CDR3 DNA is TGTGCCAGCAGCTTTCTAGGTTACAATGAGCAGTTCTTC.

CDR3 DNA: TGCGCCAGCAGCCTGCGGGGCAGCGCTAATAACTATGGCTACACCTTC. This gives the protein CASSLRGSANNYGYTF. The chain employs TRBV5-1 and TRBJ1-2, with a tentative D call TRBD1 (5 bases). The CDR3 runs to 16 residues. V was pared by 4 bases and J by 1 base, with 17 bases between. CDR1 is SGHRS, CDR2 YFSETQ, per germline.

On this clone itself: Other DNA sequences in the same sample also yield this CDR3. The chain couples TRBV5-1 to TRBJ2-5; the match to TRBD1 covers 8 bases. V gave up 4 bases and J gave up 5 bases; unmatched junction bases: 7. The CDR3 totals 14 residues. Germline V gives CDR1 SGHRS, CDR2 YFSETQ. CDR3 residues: CASSDGQGGETQYF. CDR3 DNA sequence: TGCGCCAGCAGCGACGGACAGGGCGGGGAGACCCAGTACTTC.

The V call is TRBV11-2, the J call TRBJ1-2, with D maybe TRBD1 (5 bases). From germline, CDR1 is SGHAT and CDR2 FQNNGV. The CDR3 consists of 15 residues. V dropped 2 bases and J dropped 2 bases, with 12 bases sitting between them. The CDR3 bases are TGTGCCAGCAGCTTAAGGTGGGAGGGGAACTATGGCTACACCTTC. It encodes CASSLRWEGNYGYTF.

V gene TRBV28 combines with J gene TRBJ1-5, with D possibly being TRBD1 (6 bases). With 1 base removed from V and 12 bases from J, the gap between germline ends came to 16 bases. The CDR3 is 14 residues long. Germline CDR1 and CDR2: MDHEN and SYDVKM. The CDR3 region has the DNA TGTGCCAGCAGTTTATACTCAGGGGTGGGGAACCAGCATTTT. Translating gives CASSLYSGVGNQHF.

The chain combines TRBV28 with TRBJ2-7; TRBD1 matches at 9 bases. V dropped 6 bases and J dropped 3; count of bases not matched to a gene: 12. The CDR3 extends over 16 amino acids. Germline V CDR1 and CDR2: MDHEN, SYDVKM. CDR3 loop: CASRPSPGQGLYEQYF. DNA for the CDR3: TGTGCCAGCAGACCCTCACCGGGACAGGGCCTCTACGAGCAGTACTTC.

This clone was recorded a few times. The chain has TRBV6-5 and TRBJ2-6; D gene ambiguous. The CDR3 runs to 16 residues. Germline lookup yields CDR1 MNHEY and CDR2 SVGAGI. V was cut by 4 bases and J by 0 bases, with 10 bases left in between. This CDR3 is CASSSKVSSGANVLTF. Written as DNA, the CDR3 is TGTGCCAGCAGTTCCAAAGTTAGCTCTGGGGCCAACGTCCTGACTTTC.